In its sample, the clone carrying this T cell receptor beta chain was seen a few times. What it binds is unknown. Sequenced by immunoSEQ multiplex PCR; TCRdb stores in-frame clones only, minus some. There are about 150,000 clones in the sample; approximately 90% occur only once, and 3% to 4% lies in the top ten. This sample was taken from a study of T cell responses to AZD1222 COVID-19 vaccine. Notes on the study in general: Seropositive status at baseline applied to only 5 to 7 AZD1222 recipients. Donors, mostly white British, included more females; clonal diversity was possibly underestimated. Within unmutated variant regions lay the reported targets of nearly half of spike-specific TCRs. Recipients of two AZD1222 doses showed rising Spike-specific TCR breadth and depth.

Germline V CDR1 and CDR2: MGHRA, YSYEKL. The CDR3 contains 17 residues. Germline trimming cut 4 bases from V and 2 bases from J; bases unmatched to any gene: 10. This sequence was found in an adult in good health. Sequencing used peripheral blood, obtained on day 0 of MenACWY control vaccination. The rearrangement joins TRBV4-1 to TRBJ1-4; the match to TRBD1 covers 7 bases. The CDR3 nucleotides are TGCGCCAGCAGCCTCGGACAGGACCGGGAGACTAATGAAAAACTGTTTTTT. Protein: CASSLGQDRETNEKLFF.